One sample yielded the 27 T cell receptor beta chains listed below, sequenced in a study of blood T cell repertoires in COVID-19. Profiled with immunoSEQ multiplex PCR; TCRdb holds only in-frame clones, not every one. The sample holds roughly 67,000 clones, around 74% seen once. The sample consisted of peripheral blood. The receptors here all came from a woman aged 45-65 years with active or convalescent COVID-19.

V gene TRBV27 combines with J gene TRBJ2-2; the D gene is possibly TRBD1 (6 bases). Trimming took 7 bases from V and 5 from J, leaving 17 bases between them. Germline V CDR1 and CDR2: MNHEY, SMNVEV (reference sequence). This CDR3 has 15 amino acids. CDR3 in amino acids: CASNPSRGTTGELFF. CDR3 DNA: TGTGCCAGCAACCCCTCCAGGGGAACAACCGGGGAGCTGTTTTTT.

The genes are TRBV6-5 and TRBJ1-1, with 9 bases aligning to TRBD1. V was clipped by 6 bases and J by 5 bases; unmatched bases: 7. CDR3 size: 14 residues. The germline V gene has CDR1 MNHEY and CDR2 SVGAGI. CDR3 protein: CASSRTGVETEAFF. In nucleotides, the CDR3 is TGTGCCAGCAGCCGGACAGGGGTTGAAACTGAAGCTTTCTTT.

V is TRBV4-1 and J is TRBJ1-2; D unclear. With 1 base removed from V and 8 bases from J, the gap between germline ends came to 11 bases. Germline V CDR1 and CDR2: MGHRA, YSYEKL. The CDR3 totals 13 residues. The CDR3 here is CASSQAGSLGYTF. CDR3 coding DNA: TGCGCCAGCAGCCAAGCCGGGTCCCTGGGCTACACCTTC.

This chain links TRBV7-9 with TRBJ1-6; D possibly corresponds to TRBD1 (5 bases). Trimming shortened V by 4 bases and J by 10 bases, and 14 bases separated the two germline ends. Germline-derived CDR1 and CDR2 are SEHNR and FQNEAQ (reference sequence). This CDR3 has 14 residues. The CDR3 reads CASSYSRGASPLHF. The CDR3 nucleotides are TGTGCCAGCAGCTATTCTCGTGGGGCCTCACCCCTCCACTTT.

This clone was detected only a few times. Other DNA variants within this sample encode the same CDR3. The chain recombines TRBV7-3 with TRBJ2-7, with D unresolved. The V end lost 2 bases, the J end lost 4 bases, and 12 bases lay between the germline ends. The CDR3 contains 14 residues. Germline lookup yields CDR1 SGHTA and CDR2 FQGTGA. The DNA for the CDR3 is TGTGCCAGCAGCTTATTTGGTGGGCCTTACGAGCAGTACTTC. Translating gives CASSLFGGPYEQYF.

This clone has just a few counts. The chain combines TRBV30 with TRBJ1-4, with D unclear. Germline V gene sequence: CDR1 GTSNPN, CDR2 SVGIG (reference sequence). V gave up 8 bases and J gave up 8 bases, with 15 bases separating them. The CDR3 totals 12 residues. The CDR3 here is CAGGYSSEKLFF. CDR3 in DNA: TGTGCCGGAGGTTACTCTTCGGAAAAACTGTTTTTT.

This rearrangement joins TRBV2 to TRBJ1-3; D not certain. CDR3 length equals 15 residues. Deletions cut 5 bases from V and 0 bases from J, with 11 bases between. The germline CDR1 and CDR2 sequences are SNHLY and FYNNEI. In DNA form, the CDR3 reads TGTGCCAGCAGTCCCCGCCAGGACTCTGGAAACACCATATATTTT. This translates into CASSPRQDSGNTIYF.

This clone was observed a few times. This rearrangement joins TRBV10-3 to TRBJ1-5; no firm D call. This CDR3 contains 13 residues. Deletions cut 4 bases from V and 3 bases from J, with 7 bases between. From germline, CDR1 is ENHRY and CDR2 SYGVKD. DNA of the CDR3: TGTGCCATCAGTGGAAACTACAATCAGCCCCAGCATTTT. This encodes CAISGNYNQPQHF.

This clone showed up many times. The chain is built from TRBV14 and TRBJ1-2; D gene ambiguous. The CDR3 totals 15 residues. Looked up from germline, CDR1 is SGHDN and CDR2 is FVKESK. Trimming pared 4 bases from V and 3 bases from J, leaving 15 bases between. CDR3 DNA: TGTGCCAGCAGCCCTCGCGGCGGCCGTTACTATGGCTACACCTTC. As protein: CASSPRGGRYYGYTF.

This clone has only one observation. This chain joins TRBV7-9 and TRBJ1-4; a possible D gene is TRBD1 (5 bases). Trimming took off 4 bases at V and 8 bases at J, with 14 bases between the two ends. The germline CDR1 and CDR2 sequences are SEHNR and FQNEAQ (reference sequence). The CDR3 spans 14 residues. CDR3 region: CASSSRGGAEKLFF. DNA for the CDR3: TGTGCCAGCAGCTCCCGCGGGGGAGCGGAAAAACTGTTTTTT. The full variable domain, in which reference TRBV7-9 and TRBJ1-4 provide the parts outside the CDR3, is DTGVSQNPRHKITKRGQNVTFRCDPISEHNRLYWYRQTLGQGPEFLTYFQNEAQLEKSRLLSDRFSAERPKGSFSTLEIQRTEQGDSAMYLCASSSRGGAEKLFFGSGTQLSVL.

This clone was found once. This sequence joins TRBV30 and TRBJ2-1, with 7 bases lining up with TRBD2. Trimming at V came to 1 base and at J to 7 bases, leaving 4 bases not matched to a gene. CDR3 size: 13 residues. CDR1 and CDR2 (germline): GTSNPN, SVGIG (reference sequence). Written as DNA, the CDR3 is TGTGCCTGGAGTGCGGGAGGACCAAATGAGCAGTTCTTC. Translating it yields CAWSAGGPNEQFF. The full variable domain, its missing parts supplied by reference TRBV30 and TRBJ2-1, is SQTIHQWPATLVQPVGSPLSLECTVEGTSNPNLYWYRQAAGRGLQLLFYSVGIGQISSEVPQNLSASRPQDRQFILSSKKLLLSDSGFYLCAWSAGGPNEQFFGPGTRLTVL.

The DNA for the CDR3 is TGTGCCAGCAGCGTTAGCGGGAGGACGGGGAATGAGCAGTTCTTC. Its translation: CASSVSGRTGNEQFF. J is TRBJ2-1 and V is TRBV5-4; the match to TRBD2 covers 10 bases. The V gene's germline CDR1 is SGHNT and CDR2 YYREEE (reference sequence). The CDR3 spans 15 residues. The trim removed 4 bases at V and 7 bases at J, leaving 8 bases unmatched.

This clone has just a few counts. This sequence joins TRBV11-3 and TRBJ2-5; TRBD2 matches at 9 bases. With 1 base clipped from V and 0 bases from J, the junction kept 0 bases outside the gene matches. Germline V gene sequence: CDR1 SGHNT, CDR2 YENEEA. The CDR3 has 15 residues. CDR3 nucleotide sequence: TGTGCCAGCAGCTTAGGGACTAGCGACCAAGAGACCCAGTACTTC. Its protein product is CASSLGTSDQETQYF.

The chain has TRBV2 and TRBJ1-2; TRBD1 matches at 12 bases. CDR1 and CDR2 (germline): SNHLY, FYNNEI. Germline trimming cut 7 bases from V and 3 bases from J; bases unmatched to any gene: 6. The CDR3 is 15 amino acids. The CDR3 DNA is TGTGCCAGCAAATGGGACAGGGGGCAGGACTATGGCTACACCTTC. Translating gives CASKWDRGQDYGYTF.

This chain uses TRBV7-9 with TRBJ2-3; D possibly corresponds to TRBD2 (5 bases). CDR3 size: 14 residues. The V and J ends lost 5 bases and 1 base respectively, with 10 bases between them. The germline V gene encodes CDR1 SEHNR and CDR2 FQNEAQ (reference sequence). CDR3 nucleotide sequence: TGTGCCAGCAGCCCGGACTCCCGCACAGATACGCAGTATTTT. Its protein is CASSPDSRTDTQYF.

The V gene is TRBV2, the J gene TRBJ1-6; 10 bases agree with TRBD1. The CDR3 contains 15 residues. The V segment lost 6 bases and the J segment 9 bases; nucleotides outside the gene matches: 8. The germline V gene has CDR1 SNHLY and CDR2 FYNNEI. The CDR3: CASSTTTGGGSPLHF. CDR3 bases: TGTGCCAGCAGCACGACGACAGGGGGCGGTTCACCCCTCCACTTT.

The chain uses TRBV19 and TRBJ2-6; TRBD1 agrees at 8 bases. This CDR3 has 19 amino acids. J gave up 0 bases and V 3 bases, and 10 bases lay outside the gene matches. Germline V lookup: CDR1 LNHDA, CDR2 SQIVND (reference sequence). The CDR3 spells CASSIYGQGGSSGANVLTF. DNA of the CDR3: TGTGCCAGTAGTATTTATGGACAGGGAGGAAGCTCTGGGGCCAACGTCCTGACTTTC.

V usage is TRBV5-1 and J usage is TRBJ2-1; D is undetermined. The germline V gene encodes CDR1 SGHRS and CDR2 YFSETQ. The CDR3 is 14 residues long. V lost 1 base, J lost 5 bases, and 10 bases lay in between. For the CDR3, the DNA is TGCGCCAGCAGCTTGAGATTGGCTGACAATGAGCAGTTCTTC. It codes for CASSLRLADNEQFF.

The chain has TRBV7-2 and TRBJ1-4, with TRBD1 matching over 10 bases. V trimming: 5 bases; J trimming: 11 bases; junction bases outside the gene matches: 8. The CDR3 length is 14 residues. The germline gives CDR1 SGHTA, CDR2 FQGNSA. CDR3 sequence (DNA): TGTGCCAGCAGCACAGGGACAGGGGCGCGGAAACTGTTTTTT. Protein: CASSTGTGARKLFF.

The V and J genes are TRBV21-1 and TRBJ2-1; the table assigns TRBD2, which was not confirmed against the DNA. TRBV21-1 is deemed a pseudogene. This CDR3 region has 19 residues. The CDR3 is CASSKPGLVGAPSPNEQFF. CDR3 sequence (DNA): TGTGCCAGCAGCAAACCGGGACTAGTGGGCGCCCCTTCCCCAAATGAGCAGTTCTTC.

This clone has just a few counts. The rearrangement links TRBV5-6 to TRBJ1-2; 8 nucleotides line up with TRBD1. The V gene's germline CDR1 is SGHDT and CDR2 YYEEEE. V gave up 1 base and J gave up 4 bases; unmatched junction bases: 9. This CDR3 is built from 16 residues. The CDR3 spells CASSLWGTGDSYGYTF. Here the CDR3 DNA reads TGTGCCAGCAGCTTGTGGGGGACAGGCGATTCCTATGGCTACACCTTC. The entire variable domain, with the rest obtained from reference TRBV5-6 and TRBJ1-2, is as follows: DAGVTQSPTHLIKTRGQQVTLRCSPKSGHDTVSWYQQALGQGPQFIFQYYEEEERQRGNFPDRFSGHQFPNYSSELNVNALLLGDSALYLCASSLWGTGDSYGYTFGSGTRLTVV.

The chain recombines TRBV30 with TRBJ1-1; 9 bases agree with TRBD1. This CDR3 contains 13 residues. The germline V gene has CDR1 GTSNPN and CDR2 SVGIG (reference sequence). The ends lost 8 bases at V and 4 bases at J; junction bases unmatched: 8. CDR3 nucleotides: TGTGCCCACGACAGGGGGGCCAGCACTGAAGCTTTCTTT. Its translation is CAHDRGASTEAFF.

This chain links TRBV20-1 with TRBJ1-1; TRBD1 matches 8 bases. Germline V CDR1 and CDR2: DFQATT, SNEGSKA (reference sequence). CDR3 length equals 10 residues. With 6 bases clipped from V and 8 bases from J, the junction kept 2 bases outside the gene matches. The CDR3 DNA is TGCAGTGCGTACAGGGGGGAAGCTTTCTTT. It encodes CSAYRGEAFF.

This rearrangement joins TRBV7-2 to TRBJ2-1, with D perhaps TRBD2 (5 bases). CDR3 length: 16 amino acids. Germline values: CDR1 SGHTA, CDR2 FQGNSA. V dropped 3 bases and J dropped 1 base, with 13 bases sitting between them. In DNA form, the CDR3 reads TGTGCCAGCAGCTTGCGGCCCGGCGGGTCCTACAATGAGCAGTTCTTC. It specifies CASSLRPGGSYNEQFF. The variable domain in full, with the rest retrieved from reference TRBV7-2 and TRBJ2-1, is GAGVSQSPSNKVTEKGKDVELRCDPISGHTALYWYRQSLGQGLEFLIYFQGNSAPDKSGLPSDRFSAERTGGSVSTLTIQRTQQEDSAVYLCASSLRPGGSYNEQFFGPGTRLTVL.

The V call is TRBV27, the J call TRBJ1-6; 7 bases agree with TRBD1. Per germline, CDR1 MNHEY and CDR2 SMNVEV (reference sequence). This CDR3 is 13 amino acids long. Trimming took 5 bases from V and 13 from J; bases not matched to a gene: 8. The CDR3 reads CASSPTQGWPLHF. DNA of the CDR3: TGTGCCAGCAGTCCGACACAGGGGTGGCCCCTCCACTTT.

This chain uses TRBV6-5 with TRBJ1-5; D may be TRBD1 (5 bases). From germline, CDR1 is MNHEY and CDR2 SVGAGI. V lost 6 bases, J lost 7 bases, and 16 bases lay in between. This CDR3 is 14 amino acids long. DNA of the CDR3: TGTGCCAGCAGACCCCTACAGGCAGGACAGCCCCAGCATTTT. Residues: CASRPLQAGQPQHF.

This clone was recorded only once. The V call is TRBV7-2, the J call TRBJ2-3, with D maybe TRBD2 (5 bases). The CDR3 runs to 13 residues. V gave up 5 bases and J gave up 6 bases, with 12 bases separating them. Germline CDR1 and CDR2: SGHTA and FQGNSA. The CDR3 spells CASSTRGGDTQYF. In DNA, the CDR3 is TGTGCCAGCAGCACGAGAGGCGGGGATACGCAGTATTTT.